This TCR beta chain stems from a study of blood T cell repertoires in COVID-19. On the study more broadly: Sites in the United States, Italy and Spain provided acute and convalescent COVID-19 samples.

Germline V gene lookup returns CDR1 SGHRS and CDR2 YFSETQ. Trimming cost V 4 bases and J 2 bases; bases outside gene matches: 1. The CDR3 sequence is 14 residues long. Donors were grouped by their self-reported clinical history. Profiling relied on immunoSEQ multiplex PCR, and the TCRdb table lists in-frame clones only, not all of them. The sample carries some 190,000 clones, 65% to 80% recorded once. The source of this sequence is a woman aged 50 to 60 with acute COVID-19. The rearrangement links TRBV5-1 to TRBJ2-5; 11 bases fit TRBD2. The sample taken for sequencing was PBMCs or T cells enriched from blood (not recorded which). CDR3 nucleotides: TGCGCCAGCAGCATAGCGGGGGGGCAAGAGACCCAGTACTTC. Its protein product is CASSIAGGQETQYF.